Listed here are 24 T cell receptor beta chains from one sample, sequenced in a study of radiotherapy plus CTLA-4 blockade in lung cancer. TCRdb keeps only in-frame clones here, not all; method: immunoSEQ multiplex PCR. This sample yields tens of thousands of clones, of which 70% to 80% are seen a single time; 11% to 15% belongs to the top ten. Source: peripheral blood, taken from a patient treated with radiotherapy plus ipilimumab. These receptor sequences come from a human donor with non-small cell lung cancer that progressed on radiotherapy plus ipilimumab.

As concerns this clone: One end of the junction fails to match germline, which may point to a read error. V and J are TRBV9 and TRBJ2-3; the D gene is possibly TRBD2 (5 bases). This CDR3 has 16 residues. From germline, CDR1 is SGDLS and CDR2 YYNGEE. The chain's CDR3 is CASSESLGGYTDTQYF. CDR3 nucleotide sequence: TGCGCCAGCAGTGAGTCTCTTGGCGGGTACACAGATACGCAGTATTTT.

The chain carries TRBV5-3 and TRBJ1-2; the match to TRBD1 covers 9 bases. TRBV5-3 is treated as an ORF (open reading frame) with a function not yet certain. V lost 3 bases, J lost 5 bases, and 8 bases stayed unmatched. The CDR3 contains 15 residues. The CDR3: CARSSIPGQGYGYTF. CDR3 nucleotides: TGTGCCAGAAGCTCAATCCCGGGACAGGGATATGGCTACACCTTC.

The chain employs TRBV7-8 and TRBJ1-1; D perhaps matches TRBD1 (6 bases). CDR1 and CDR2 (germline): SGHVS, FQNEAQ. V was shortened by 5 bases and J by 11 bases, with 18 bases between the two germline ends. The CDR3 runs 13 residues. CDR3: CASSGTGRFSAFF. CDR3 in DNA: TGTGCCAGCAGCGGAACAGGGCGTTTTTCGGCTTTCTTT.

The J gene is TRBJ2-1, the V gene TRBV27; 9 nucleotides agree with TRBD2. The CDR3 consists of 14 residues. CDR1 and CDR2 (germline): MNHEY, SMNVEV (reference sequence). After removal of 7 bases from V and 8 bases from J, the junction contained 9 bases not matched to a gene. The CDR3 sequence is CASNPRGLAHEQFF. CDR3 in DNA: TGTGCCAGCAATCCCCGGGGACTAGCCCATGAGCAGTTCTTC.

This chain uses TRBV6-5 with TRBJ1-5; perhaps TRBD1 as D (6 bases). The CDR3 length is 15 residues. Looked up from germline, CDR1 is MNHEY and CDR2 is SVGAGI. V dropped 4 bases and J dropped 3 bases, with 13 bases sitting between them. The CDR3 loop is CASSSHRVNNQPQHF. CDR3 in DNA: TGTGCCAGCAGTTCCCACAGGGTCAACAATCAGCCCCAGCATTTT.

In nucleotides, the CDR3 is TGTGCCAGCAGCGGGCGTCCGACAGGGGTTTCTCACCCTAACTATGGCTACACCTTC. This gives the protein CASSGRPTGVSHPNYGYTF. The chain links TRBV21-1 to TRBJ1-2; the D call in the table, TRBD1, was not verified against the DNA. TRBV21-1 is a pseudogene locus. The CDR3 sequence is 19 residues long.

V and J are TRBV9 and TRBJ1-1; TRBD1 might be the D (6 bases). Germline values: CDR1 SGDLS, CDR2 YYNGEE. Deletions cut 0 bases from V and 7 bases from J, with 16 bases between. The CDR3 loop spans 15 amino acids. In DNA, the CDR3 is TGTGCCAGCAGCGTAGGAGACAGGTTCCGCAGTGAAGCTTTCTTT. This encodes CASSVGDRFRSEAFF.

This clone was counted a single time. The chain combines TRBV7-9 with TRBJ2-5; 7 nucleotides line up with TRBD1. Germline-derived CDR1 and CDR2 are SEHNR and FQNEAQ (reference sequence). Germline trimming cut 4 bases from V and 4 bases from J; bases unmatched to any gene: 9. The CDR3 contains 15 residues. The CDR3 sequence is CASSSQQGLRETQYF. The CDR3 bases are TGTGCCAGCAGCTCCCAACAGGGGTTGCGAGAGACCCAGTACTTC.

This clone was found once. The J gene is TRBJ1-4, the V gene TRBV5-1, with no clear D. This CDR3 contains 14 residues. V lost 0 bases and J 8 bases, leaving 11 bases between the germline ends. The germline V gene has CDR1 SGHRS and CDR2 YFSETQ. CDR3 sequence: CASSLGGGSEKLFF. The CDR3 coding sequence is TGCGCCAGCAGCTTGGGTGGAGGGAGCGAAAAACTGTTTTTT.

The J gene is TRBJ2-1, the V gene TRBV28; 7 bases line up with TRBD1. From germline, CDR1 is MDHEN and CDR2 SYDVKM. Trimming removed 3 bases from V and 3 bases from J; junction bases left unmatched: 17. CDR3 length: 19 residues. In DNA, the CDR3 is TGTGCCAGCAGTTTGCCCCGAGGGGGCGGAGGTCAGAACTACAATGAGCAGTTCTTC. This gives the protein CASSLPRGGGGQNYNEQFF.

This sequence joins TRBV2 and TRBJ1-1, with 7 bases fitting TRBD1. J was trimmed by 2 bases and V by 5 bases; bases with no gene match: 8. The CDR3 consists of 15 residues. CDR1 and CDR2 from the germline V gene are SNHLY and FYNNEI. CDR3 sequence reads: CASSNRGTDNTEAFF. The CDR3 DNA sequence: TGTGCCAGCAGTAATCGAGGGACAGATAACACTGAAGCTTTCTTT.

Sample share makes this clone medium-sized. The rearrangement links TRBV4-1 to TRBJ2-7; TRBD1 aligns across 10 bases. With V trimmed by 1 base and J by 2 bases, 11 bases remained unmatched. Germline V gives CDR1 MGHRA, CDR2 YSYEKL. The CDR3 covers 18 residues. The CDR3, as DNA: TGCGCCAGCAGCCAAGGACAACTACCGGGACAGGGGACCTACGAGCAGTACTTC. Translation gives CASSQGQLPGQGTYEQYF.

The chain joins TRBV9 to TRBJ2-7; D uncertain. V gave up 0 bases and J gave up 6 bases, with 13 bases separating them. Germline V lookup: CDR1 SGDLS, CDR2 YYNGEE. The CDR3 has 14 amino acids. The CDR3 sequence is CASSVEAGTAEQYF. The CDR3 bases are TGTGCCAGCAGCGTAGAAGCTGGAACAGCCGAGCAGTACTTC.

V gene TRBV5-4 combines with J gene TRBJ2-7, with D tentatively TRBD1 or TRBD2 (7 bases each). CDR1 is SGHNT and CDR2 is YYREEE in the germline V gene (reference sequence). CDR3 length equals 15 residues. V dropped 6 bases and J dropped 6 bases, with 22 bases sitting between them. CDR3 sequence (DNA): TGTGCCAGCACCCTGGGGAGGGGGCTAGCCGCCGAGCAGTACTTC. Its protein is CASTLGRGLAAEQYF.

This chain's CDR3 is CASSQGFSYNEQFF. The DNA for the CDR3 is TGCGCCAGCAGCCAAGGGTTCTCCTACAATGAGCAGTTCTTC. The genes are TRBV4-1 and TRBJ2-1; D is uncertain. Per the germline V gene, CDR1 is MGHRA and CDR2 is YSYEKL. The CDR3 sequence is 14 residues long. Trimming removed 1 base at V and 0 bases at J, with 4 bases between.

The V and J genes are TRBV7-8 and TRBJ2-7, with 11 bases aligning to TRBD1. The CDR3 is made up of 13 amino acids. Germline CDR1 and CDR2: SGHVS and FQNEAQ. The J segment lost 12 bases and the V segment lost 3 bases, leaving 7 bases of the junction unmatched. This CDR3 is CASSFRDRGSMYF. CDR3 nucleotide sequence: TGTGCCAGCAGCTTCCGGGACAGGGGGAGTATGTACTTC.

The chain carries TRBV10-3 and TRBJ2-1; tentatively, D is TRBD1 (6 bases). This CDR3 region has 14 residues. Per the germline V gene, CDR1 is ENHRY and CDR2 is SYGVKD. The germline V and J ends were trimmed by 9 bases and 6 bases, with 18 bases remaining between them. For the CDR3, the DNA is TGTGCCATGGCACGGAAACAGGGCCCCAATGAGCAGTTCTTC. This translates into CAMARKQGPNEQFF.

The chain recombines TRBV5-4 with TRBJ2-5; 10 bases align to TRBD1. The V and J ends lost 4 bases and 3 bases, in that order; junction bases with no gene match: 6. Germline V gives CDR1 SGHNT, CDR2 YYREEE (reference sequence). The CDR3 spans 15 residues. CDR3 residues: CASSPTGTGEETQYF. CDR3 sequence (DNA): TGTGCCAGCAGCCCTACCGGGACAGGGGAAGAGACCCAGTACTTC.

This chain connects TRBV5-1 to TRBJ1-3; 7 bases agree with TRBD1. CDR3 length: 15 residues. Germline assignment: CDR1 SGHRS and CDR2 YFSETQ. V lost 0 bases to trimming and J lost 2 bases; unmatched junction nucleotides: 2. In nucleotides, the CDR3 is TGCGCCAGCAGCTTGGACGGGACAGCTGGAAACACCATATATTTT. Amino acids: CASSLDGTAGNTIYF. The full variable domain, its missing parts supplied by reference TRBV5-1 and TRBJ1-3, is KAGVTQTPRYLIKTRGQQVTLSCSPISGHRSVSWYQQTPGQGLQFLFEYFSETQRNKGNFPGRFSGRQFSNSRSEMNVSTLELGDSALYLCASSLDGTAGNTIYFGEGSWLTVV.

The CDR3 loop is CASSPKGATGELFF. The CDR3 DNA reads TGTGCCAGCAGCCCCAAGGGAGCCACCGGGGAGCTGTTTTTT. The J gene is TRBJ2-2, the V gene TRBV7-2, with D perhaps matching TRBD2 (5 bases). Germline V gene sequence: CDR1 SGHTA, CDR2 FQGNSA. The CDR3 has 14 amino acids. The ends were cut back, 5 bases at V and 4 bases at J, with 11 bases in the middle.

This clone was seen once. The rearrangement joins TRBV11-2 to TRBJ2-7; D unclear. The germline V gene has CDR1 SGHAT and CDR2 FQNNGV. The length of the CDR3 is 13 residues. Trimming stripped 1 base from V and 2 bases from J, with 6 bases between. The CDR3, as DNA: TGTGCCAGCAGCTTAGTCCCCCCCTACGAGCAGTACTTC. Protein: CASSLVPPYEQYF.

This chain connects TRBV11-2 to TRBJ1-2; a possible D gene is TRBD1 (5 bases). V was pared by 5 bases and J by 8 bases, with 18 bases between. Germline V gene lookup returns CDR1 SGHAT and CDR2 FQNNGV. The CDR3 extends over 14 amino acids. CDR3 bases: TGTGCCAGCAGCGAAAAGACAGCGAACCAAGGCTACACCTTC. It codes for CASSEKTANQGYTF.

The chain couples TRBV11-2 to TRBJ1-2; D perhaps matches TRBD1 (6 bases). CDR3 length: 13 amino acids. The germline V and J ends were trimmed by 7 bases and 7 bases, with 16 bases remaining between them. Germline V lookup: CDR1 SGHAT, CDR2 FQNNGV. The DNA of the CDR3 is TGTGCCAGCACCCTAAATTCCAGGGGTGGCTACACCTTC. This translates into CASTLNSRGGYTF.

J is TRBJ1-2 and V is TRBV5-1; D is unclear. Trimming took 4 bases from V and 4 from J, leaving 17 bases between them. Germline loops: CDR1 SGHRS, CDR2 YFSETQ. The CDR3 is 15 amino acids. This CDR3 reads CASSPGESGIYGYTF. CDR3 DNA: TGCGCCAGCAGCCCCGGGGAGTCAGGAATCTATGGCTACACCTTC.